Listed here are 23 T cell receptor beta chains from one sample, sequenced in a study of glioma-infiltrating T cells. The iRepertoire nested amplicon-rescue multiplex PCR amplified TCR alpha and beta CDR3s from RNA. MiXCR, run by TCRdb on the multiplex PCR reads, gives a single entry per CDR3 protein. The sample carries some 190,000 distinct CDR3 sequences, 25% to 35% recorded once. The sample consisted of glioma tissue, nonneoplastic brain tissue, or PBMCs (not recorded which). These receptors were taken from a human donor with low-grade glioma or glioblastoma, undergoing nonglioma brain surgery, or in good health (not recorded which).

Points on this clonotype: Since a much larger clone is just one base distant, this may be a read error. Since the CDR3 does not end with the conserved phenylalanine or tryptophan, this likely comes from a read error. CDR3 protein: CASSQDLGEGALEQYL. CDR3 sequence (DNA): TGCGCCAGCAGCCAAGATTTGGGGGAGGGGGCCCTCGAGCAGTACTTA. V is TRBV4-3 and J is TRBJ2-7; D may correspond to TRBD1 or TRBD2 (7 bases each). V lost 0 bases, J lost 6 bases, and 18 bases lay in between. The germline V gene has CDR1 LGHNA and CDR2 YSLEER. There are 16 residues in the CDR3.

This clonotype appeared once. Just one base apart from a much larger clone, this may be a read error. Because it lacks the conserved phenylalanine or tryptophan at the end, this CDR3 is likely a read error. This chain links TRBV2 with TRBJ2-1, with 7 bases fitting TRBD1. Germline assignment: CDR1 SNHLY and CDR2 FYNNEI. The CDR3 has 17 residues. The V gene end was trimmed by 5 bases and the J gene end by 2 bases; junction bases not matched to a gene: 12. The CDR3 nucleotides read TGTGCCAGCAGTCGTTCCACCGGGACAGTCACCTACAATGAGCAGTTCTCC. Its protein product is CASSRSTGTVTYNEQFS.

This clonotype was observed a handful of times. The CDR3 DNA reads as TGTGCCAGCAGTTTAGGAAGGACGCCAGCCAAAAACATTCAGTACTTC. Residues: CASSLGRTPAKNIQYF. The genes are TRBV12-3 or TRBV12-4 and TRBJ2-4, with D uncertain. The V end was cut by 1 base, the J end by 0 bases, with 10 bases between. The CDR3 extends over 16 amino acids.

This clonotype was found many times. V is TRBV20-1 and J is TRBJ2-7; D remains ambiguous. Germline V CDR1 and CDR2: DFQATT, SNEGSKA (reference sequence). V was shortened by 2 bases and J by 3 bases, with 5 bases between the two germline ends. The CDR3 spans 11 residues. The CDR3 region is CSARPGYEQYF. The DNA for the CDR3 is TGCAGTGCTAGACCGGGCTACGAGCAGTACTTC.

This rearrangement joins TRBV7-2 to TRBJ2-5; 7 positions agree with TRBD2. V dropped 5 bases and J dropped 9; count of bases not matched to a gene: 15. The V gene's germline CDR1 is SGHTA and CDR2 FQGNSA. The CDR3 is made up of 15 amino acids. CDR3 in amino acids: CASSPGGAGPRAQYF. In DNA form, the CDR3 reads TGTGCCAGCAGCCCAGGAGGAGCGGGGCCCCGGGCCCAGTACTTC. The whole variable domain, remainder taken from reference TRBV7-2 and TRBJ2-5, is GAGVSQSPSNKVTEKGKDVELRCDPISGHTALYWYRQSLGQGLEFLIYFQGNSAPDKSGLPSDRFSAERTGGSVSTLTIQRTQQEDSAVYLCASSPGGAGPRAQYFGPGTRLLVL.

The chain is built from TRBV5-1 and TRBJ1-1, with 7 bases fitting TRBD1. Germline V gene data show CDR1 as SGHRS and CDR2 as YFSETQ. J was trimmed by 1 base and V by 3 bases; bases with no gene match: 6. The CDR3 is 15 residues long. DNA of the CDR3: TGCGCCAGCAGCTCCTCCGGGACAGCGAACACTGAAGCTTTCTTT. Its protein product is CASSSSGTANTEAFF.

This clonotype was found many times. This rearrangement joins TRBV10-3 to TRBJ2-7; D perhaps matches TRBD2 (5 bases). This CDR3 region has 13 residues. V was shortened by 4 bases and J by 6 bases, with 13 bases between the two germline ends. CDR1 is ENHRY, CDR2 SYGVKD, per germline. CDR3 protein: CAISAAALGEQYF. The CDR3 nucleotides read TGTGCCATCAGTGCAGCGGCCCTAGGCGAGCAGTACTTC.

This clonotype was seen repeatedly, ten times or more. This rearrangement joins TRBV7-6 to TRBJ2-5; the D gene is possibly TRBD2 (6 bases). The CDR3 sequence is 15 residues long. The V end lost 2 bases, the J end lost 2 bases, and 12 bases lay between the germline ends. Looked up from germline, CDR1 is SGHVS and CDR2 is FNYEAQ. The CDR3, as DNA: TGTGCCAGCAGCTTAACCGGGACTTCTCAAGAGACCCAGTACTTC. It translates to CASSLTGTSQETQYF.

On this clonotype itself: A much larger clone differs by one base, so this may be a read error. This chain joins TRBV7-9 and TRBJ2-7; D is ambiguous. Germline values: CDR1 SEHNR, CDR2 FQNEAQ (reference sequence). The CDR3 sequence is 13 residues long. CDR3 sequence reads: CAISPDSNYEQYF. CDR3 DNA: TGTGCCATCAGCCCAGACTCGAACTACGAGCAGTACTTC.

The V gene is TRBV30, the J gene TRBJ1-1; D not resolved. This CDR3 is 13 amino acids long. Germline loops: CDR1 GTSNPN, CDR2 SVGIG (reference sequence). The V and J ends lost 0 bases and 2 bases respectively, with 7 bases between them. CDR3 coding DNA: TGTGCCTGGAGTGTACTTATTAACACTGAAGCTTTCTTT. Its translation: CAWSVLINTEAFF.

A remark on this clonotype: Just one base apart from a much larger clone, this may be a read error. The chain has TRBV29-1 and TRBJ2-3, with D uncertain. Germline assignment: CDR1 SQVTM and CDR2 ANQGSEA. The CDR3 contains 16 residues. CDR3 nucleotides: TGCAGAGTTGCTCCAAGAGTCGCGACCGGCACAGATACGCAGTATTTT. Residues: CRVAPRVATGTDTQYF.

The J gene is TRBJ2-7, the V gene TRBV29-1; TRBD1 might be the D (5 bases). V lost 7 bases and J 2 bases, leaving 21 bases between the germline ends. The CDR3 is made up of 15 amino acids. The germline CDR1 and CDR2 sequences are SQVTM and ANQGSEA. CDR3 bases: TGCAGCGCTGATCAGTTGCAAGGACATACCTACGAGCAGTACTTC. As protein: CSADQLQGHTYEQYF.

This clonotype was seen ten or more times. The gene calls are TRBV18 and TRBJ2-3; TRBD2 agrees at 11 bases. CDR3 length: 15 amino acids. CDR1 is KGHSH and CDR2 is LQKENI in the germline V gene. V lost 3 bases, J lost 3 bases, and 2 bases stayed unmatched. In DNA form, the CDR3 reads TGTGCCAGCTCACCGGGACTAGCGGTTACAGATACGCAGTATTTT. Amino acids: CASSPGLAVTDTQYF.

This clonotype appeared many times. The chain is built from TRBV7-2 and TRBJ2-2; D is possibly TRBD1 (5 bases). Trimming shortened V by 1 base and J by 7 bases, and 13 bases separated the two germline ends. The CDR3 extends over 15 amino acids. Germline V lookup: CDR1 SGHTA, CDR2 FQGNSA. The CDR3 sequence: CASSLVQGLDGELFF. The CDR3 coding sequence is TGTGCCAGCAGCTTAGTGCAGGGTCTGGACGGGGAGCTGTTTTTT. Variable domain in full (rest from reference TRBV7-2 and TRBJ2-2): GAGVSQSPSNKVTEKGKDVELRCDPISGHTALYWYRQSLGQGLEFLIYFQGNSAPDKSGLPSDRFSAERTGGSVSTLTIQRTQQEDSAVYLCASSLVQGLDGELFFGEGSRLTVL.

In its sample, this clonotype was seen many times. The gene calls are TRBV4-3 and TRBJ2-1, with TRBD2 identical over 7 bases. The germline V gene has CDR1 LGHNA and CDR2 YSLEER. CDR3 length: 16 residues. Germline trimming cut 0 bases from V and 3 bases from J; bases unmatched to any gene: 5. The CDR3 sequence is CASSQDPAGYYNEQFF. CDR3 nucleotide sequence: TGCGCCAGCAGCCAAGATCCAGCGGGGTACTACAATGAGCAGTTCTTC.

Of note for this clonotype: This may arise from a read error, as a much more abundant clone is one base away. Here the CDR3 reads CASSFQRAGYNEQFF. As DNA, the CDR3 is TGTGCCAGCAGCTTTCAACGAGCGGGCTACAATGAGCAGTTCTTC. This chain uses TRBV5-4 with TRBJ2-1; possibly TRBD2 for D (6 bases). This CDR3 has 15 residues. The V end was cut by 2 bases, the J end by 3 bases, with 12 bases between. CDR1 SGHNT and CDR2 YYREEE come from the germline V gene (reference sequence).

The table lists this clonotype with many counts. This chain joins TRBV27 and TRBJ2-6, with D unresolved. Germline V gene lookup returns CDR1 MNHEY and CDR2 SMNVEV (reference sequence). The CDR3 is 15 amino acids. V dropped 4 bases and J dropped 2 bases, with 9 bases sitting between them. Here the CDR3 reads CASSSRLAGANVLTF. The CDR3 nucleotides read TGTGCCAGCAGTTCACGCTTGGCTGGGGCCAACGTCCTGACTTTC.

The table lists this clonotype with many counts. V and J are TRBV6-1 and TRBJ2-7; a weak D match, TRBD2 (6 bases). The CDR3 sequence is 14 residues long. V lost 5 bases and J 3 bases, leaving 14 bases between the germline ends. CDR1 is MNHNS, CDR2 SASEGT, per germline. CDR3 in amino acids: CASSSRTTNYEQYF. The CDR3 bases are TGTGCCAGCAGTTCGAGGACTACAAACTACGAGCAGTACTTC.

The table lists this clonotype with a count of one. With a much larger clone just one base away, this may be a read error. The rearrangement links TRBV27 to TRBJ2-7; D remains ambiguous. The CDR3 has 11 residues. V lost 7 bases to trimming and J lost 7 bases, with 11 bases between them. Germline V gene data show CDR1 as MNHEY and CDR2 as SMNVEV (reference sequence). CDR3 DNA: TGTGCCAGCATGCTGGGCGTGGAGCAGTACTTC. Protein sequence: CASMLGVEQYF.

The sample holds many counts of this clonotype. This CDR3 is CASSLMGTEAFF. The CDR3 nucleotides are TGTGCCAGCAGTTTAATGGGGACTGAAGCTTTCTTT. The chain combines TRBV6-2 or TRBV6-3 with TRBJ1-1; D remains ambiguous. The CDR3 has 12 amino acids. Germline loops: CDR1 MNHEY, CDR2 SVGEGT. The V end lost 4 bases, the J end lost 5 bases, and 8 bases lay between the germline ends.

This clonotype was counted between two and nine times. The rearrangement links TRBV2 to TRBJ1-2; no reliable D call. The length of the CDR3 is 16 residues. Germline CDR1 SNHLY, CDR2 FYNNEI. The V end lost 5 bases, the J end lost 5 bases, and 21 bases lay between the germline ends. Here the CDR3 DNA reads TGTGCCAGCAGTCAATCCGGGCCACCAGCTTCTTATGGCTACACCTTC. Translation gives CASSQSGPPASYGYTF.

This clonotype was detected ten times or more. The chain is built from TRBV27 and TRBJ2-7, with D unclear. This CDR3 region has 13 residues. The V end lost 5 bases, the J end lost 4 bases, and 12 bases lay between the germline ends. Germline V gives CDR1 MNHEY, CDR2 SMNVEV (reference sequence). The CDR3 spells CASSGGNTYEQYF. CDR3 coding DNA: TGTGCCAGCAGTGGCGGAAATACTTACGAGCAGTACTTC.

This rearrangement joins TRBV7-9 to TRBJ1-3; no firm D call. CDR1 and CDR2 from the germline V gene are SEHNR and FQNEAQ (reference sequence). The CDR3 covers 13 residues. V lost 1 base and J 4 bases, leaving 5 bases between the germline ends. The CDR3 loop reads CASSLEKGNTIYF. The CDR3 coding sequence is TGTGCCAGCAGCTTAGAGAAGGGAAACACCATATATTTT.